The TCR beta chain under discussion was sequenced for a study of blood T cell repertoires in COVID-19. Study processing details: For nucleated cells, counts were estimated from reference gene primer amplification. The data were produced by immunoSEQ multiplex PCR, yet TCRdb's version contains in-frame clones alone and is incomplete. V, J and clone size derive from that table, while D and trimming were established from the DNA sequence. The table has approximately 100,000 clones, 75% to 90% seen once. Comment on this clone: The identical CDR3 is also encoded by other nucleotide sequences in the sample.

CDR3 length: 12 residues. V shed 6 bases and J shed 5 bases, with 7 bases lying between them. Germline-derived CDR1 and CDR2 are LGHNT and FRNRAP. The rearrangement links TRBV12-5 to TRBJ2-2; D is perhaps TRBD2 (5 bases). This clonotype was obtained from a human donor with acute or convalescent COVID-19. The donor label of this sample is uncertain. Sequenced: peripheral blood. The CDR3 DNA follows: TGTGCTAGTGGGCGGAGGACCGGGGAGCTGTTTTTT. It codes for CASGRRTGELFF.